This paragraph reports one TCR beta chain. Its antigen remains unknown. Trimming cost V 1 base and J 5 bases, with 10 bases left between them. There are 14 residues in the CDR3. The germline CDR1 and CDR2 sequences are SGHKS and YYEKEE (reference sequence). These data originate in a study of graft-versus-host responses after intestinal transplantation. About the study: Transplantation in recipients was multivisceral, liver-intestinal, or isolated intestinal. The whole recipient group had anti-thymocyte globulin induction followed by tacrolimus and steroids for around three years. Overall study results and limits: Recipient marrow harbored GvH clones, some of which surfaced first in ileum or blood. Association was observed between peak circulating GvH clone levels and early post-transplant HvG declines.

Produced via immunoSEQ multiplex PCR; TCRdb's table is partial and in-frame only. Here the sample spans some 86,000 clones, 75% to 95% being singletons. The receptor comes from a human donor who received an intestinal transplant. The chain employs TRBV5-5 and TRBJ2-1; D is unresolved. The material sequenced was unstimulated CD8+ T cells sorted from spleen or lymph node cells, taken before intestinal transplant. The CDR3 loop is CASSLFSTDNEQFF. The CDR3 bases are TGTGCCAGCAGCTTGTTCTCAACCGACAATGAGCAGTTCTTC.